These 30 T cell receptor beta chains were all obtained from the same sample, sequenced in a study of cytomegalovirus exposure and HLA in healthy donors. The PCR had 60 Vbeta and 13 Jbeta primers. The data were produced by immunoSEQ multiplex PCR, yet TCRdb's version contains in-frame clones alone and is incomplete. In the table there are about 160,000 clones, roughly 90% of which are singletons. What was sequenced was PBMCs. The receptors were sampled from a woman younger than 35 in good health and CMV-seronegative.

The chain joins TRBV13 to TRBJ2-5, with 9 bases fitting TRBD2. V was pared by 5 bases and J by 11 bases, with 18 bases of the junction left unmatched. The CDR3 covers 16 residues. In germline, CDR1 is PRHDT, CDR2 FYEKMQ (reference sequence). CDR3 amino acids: CASSTAGAGGLSEQYF. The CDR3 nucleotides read TGTGCCAGCAGCACCGCAGGGGCGGGAGGGCTCTCGGAGCAGTACTTC.

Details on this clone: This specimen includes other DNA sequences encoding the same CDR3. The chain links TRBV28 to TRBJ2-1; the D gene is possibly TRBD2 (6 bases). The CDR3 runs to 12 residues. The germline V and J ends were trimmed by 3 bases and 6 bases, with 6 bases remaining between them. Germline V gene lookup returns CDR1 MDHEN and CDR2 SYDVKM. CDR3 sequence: CASSLRGNEQFF. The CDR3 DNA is TGTGCCAGCAGTTTGCGGGGCAATGAGCAGTTCTTC.

CDR3 loop: CASREVRAPPLKEQYF. The CDR3 DNA is TGTGCCAGCAGAGAGGTCAGGGCTCCTCCTCTGAAGGAGCAGTACTTC. The chain uses TRBV21-1 and TRBJ2-7; the table's TRBD1 call for D was not verified on the DNA. TRBV21-1 constitutes a pseudogene. The CDR3 is 16 amino acids.

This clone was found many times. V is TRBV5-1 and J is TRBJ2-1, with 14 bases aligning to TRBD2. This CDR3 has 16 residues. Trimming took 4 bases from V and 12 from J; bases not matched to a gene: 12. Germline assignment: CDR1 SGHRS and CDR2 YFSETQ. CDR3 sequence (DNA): TGCGCCAGCAGCACCAACCCGGGACTAGCGGGAGATGGGCAGTTCTTC. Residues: CASSTNPGLAGDGQFF.

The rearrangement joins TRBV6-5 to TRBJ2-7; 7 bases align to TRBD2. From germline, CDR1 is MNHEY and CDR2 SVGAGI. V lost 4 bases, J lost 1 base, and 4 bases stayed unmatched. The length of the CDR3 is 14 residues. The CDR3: CASSSLAFSYEQYF. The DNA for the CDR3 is TGTGCCAGCAGTTCACTAGCGTTTTCCTACGAGCAGTACTTC.

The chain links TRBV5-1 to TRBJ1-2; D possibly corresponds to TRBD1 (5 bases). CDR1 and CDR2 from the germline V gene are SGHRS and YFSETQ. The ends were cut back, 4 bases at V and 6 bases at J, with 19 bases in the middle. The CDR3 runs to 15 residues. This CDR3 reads CASSTVEGSVDGYTF. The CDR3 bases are TGCGCCAGCAGCACCGTGGAGGGGTCTGTCGATGGCTACACCTTC.

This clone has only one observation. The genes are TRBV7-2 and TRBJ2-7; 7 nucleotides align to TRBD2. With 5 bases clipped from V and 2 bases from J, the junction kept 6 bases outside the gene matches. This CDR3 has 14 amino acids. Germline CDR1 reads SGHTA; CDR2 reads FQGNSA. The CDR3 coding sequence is TGTGCCAGCAGCGCCGCTAGCGGTGCCTACGAGCAGTACTTC. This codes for CASSAASGAYEQYF.

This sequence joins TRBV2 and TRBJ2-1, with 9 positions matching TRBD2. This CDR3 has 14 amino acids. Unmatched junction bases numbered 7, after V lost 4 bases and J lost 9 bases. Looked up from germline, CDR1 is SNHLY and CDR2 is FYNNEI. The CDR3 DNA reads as TGTGCCAGCAGTGTTGCGGGAGGGCCTTTTGAGCAGTTCTTC. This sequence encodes CASSVAGGPFEQFF.

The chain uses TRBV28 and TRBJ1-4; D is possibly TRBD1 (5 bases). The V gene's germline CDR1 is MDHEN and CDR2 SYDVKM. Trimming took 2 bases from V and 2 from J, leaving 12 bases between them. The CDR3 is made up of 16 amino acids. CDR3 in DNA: TGTGCCAGCAGTTTAGGACGGGGGATGACTAATGAAAAACTGTTTTTT. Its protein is CASSLGRGMTNEKLFF.

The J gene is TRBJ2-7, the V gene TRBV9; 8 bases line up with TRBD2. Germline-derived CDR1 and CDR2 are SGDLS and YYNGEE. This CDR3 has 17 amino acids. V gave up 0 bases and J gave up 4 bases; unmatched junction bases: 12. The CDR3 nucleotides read TGTGCCAGCAGCGTAGAACCACTAGCGGAAGCCGTTTACGAGCAGTACTTC. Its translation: CASSVEPLAEAVYEQYF.

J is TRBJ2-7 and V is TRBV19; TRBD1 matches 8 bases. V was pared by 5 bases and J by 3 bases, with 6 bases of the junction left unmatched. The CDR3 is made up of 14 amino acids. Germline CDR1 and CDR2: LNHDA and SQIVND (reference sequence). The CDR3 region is CASSGGTGSYEQYF. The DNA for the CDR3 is TGTGCCAGTAGTGGGGGGACAGGCAGCTACGAGCAGTACTTC.

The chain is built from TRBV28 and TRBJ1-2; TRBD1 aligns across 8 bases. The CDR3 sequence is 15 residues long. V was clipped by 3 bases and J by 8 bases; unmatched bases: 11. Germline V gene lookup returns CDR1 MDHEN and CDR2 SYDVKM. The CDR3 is CASSFSEGQGTGYTF. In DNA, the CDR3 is TGTGCCAGCAGTTTTTCTGAAGGACAGGGAACGGGCTACACCTTC.

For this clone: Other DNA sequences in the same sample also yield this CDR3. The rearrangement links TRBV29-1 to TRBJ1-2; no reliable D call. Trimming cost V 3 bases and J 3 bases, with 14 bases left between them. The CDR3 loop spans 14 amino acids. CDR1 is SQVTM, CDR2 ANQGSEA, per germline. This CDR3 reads CSVEDPGDHYGYTF. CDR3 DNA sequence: TGCAGCGTTGAGGATCCAGGTGATCACTATGGCTACACCTTC.

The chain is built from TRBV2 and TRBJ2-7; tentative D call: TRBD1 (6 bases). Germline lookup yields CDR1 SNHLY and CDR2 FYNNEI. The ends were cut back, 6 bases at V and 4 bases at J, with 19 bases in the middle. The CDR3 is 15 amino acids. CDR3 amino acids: CASRPGQPETYEQYF. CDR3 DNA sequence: TGTGCCAGCAGGCCCGGACAGCCGGAGACGTACGAGCAGTACTTC.

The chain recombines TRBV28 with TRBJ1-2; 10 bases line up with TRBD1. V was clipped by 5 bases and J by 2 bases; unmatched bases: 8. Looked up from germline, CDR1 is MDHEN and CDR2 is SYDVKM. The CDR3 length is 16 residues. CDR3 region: CASSPSRTGGNYGYTF. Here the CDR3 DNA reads TGTGCCAGCAGTCCGAGCCGGACAGGGGGAAACTATGGCTACACCTTC.

The CDR3 sequence: CASSLGGYQETQYF. CDR3 DNA sequence: TGTGCCAGCAGCTTAGGAGGATACCAAGAGACCCAGTACTTC. The chain has TRBV7-2 and TRBJ2-5; no clear D. CDR3 length: 14 residues. Germline values: CDR1 SGHTA, CDR2 FQGNSA. Trimming stripped 1 base from V and 0 bases from J, with 6 bases between.

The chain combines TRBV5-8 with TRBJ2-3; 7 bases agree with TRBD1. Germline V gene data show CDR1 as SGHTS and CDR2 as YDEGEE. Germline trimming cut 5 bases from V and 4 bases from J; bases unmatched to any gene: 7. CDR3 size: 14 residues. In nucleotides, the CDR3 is TGTGCCAGCAGTCCCGGGACAGCGGCAGATACGCAGTATTTT. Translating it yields CASSPGTAADTQYF.

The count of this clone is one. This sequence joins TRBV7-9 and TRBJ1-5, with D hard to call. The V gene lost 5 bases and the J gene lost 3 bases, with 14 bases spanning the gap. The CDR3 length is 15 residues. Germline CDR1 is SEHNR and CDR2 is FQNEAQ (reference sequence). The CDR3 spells CASSLGPSNNQPQHF. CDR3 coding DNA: TGTGCCAGCAGCCTAGGGCCCTCAAACAATCAGCCCCAGCATTTT.

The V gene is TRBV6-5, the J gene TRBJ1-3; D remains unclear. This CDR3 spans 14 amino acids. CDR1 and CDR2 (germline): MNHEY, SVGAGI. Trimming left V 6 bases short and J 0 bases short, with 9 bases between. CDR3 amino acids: CASRPPGSGNTIYF. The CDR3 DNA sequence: TGTGCCAGCAGACCCCCGGGCTCTGGAAACACCATATATTTT.

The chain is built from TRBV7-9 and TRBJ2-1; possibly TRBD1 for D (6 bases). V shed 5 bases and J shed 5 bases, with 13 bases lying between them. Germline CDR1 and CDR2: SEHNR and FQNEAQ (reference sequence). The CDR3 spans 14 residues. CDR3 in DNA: TGTGCCAGCAGCCGCCCTGACAGGCACAATGAGCAGTTCTTC. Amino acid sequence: CASSRPDRHNEQFF.

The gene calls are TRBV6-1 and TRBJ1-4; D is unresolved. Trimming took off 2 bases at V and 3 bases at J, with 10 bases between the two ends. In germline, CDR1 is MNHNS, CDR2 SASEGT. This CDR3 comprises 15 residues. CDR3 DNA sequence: TGTGCCAGCAGTGAAACCGGCAGGCCTAATGAAAAACTGTTTTTT. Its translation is CASSETGRPNEKLFF.

The CDR3: CASSGQGNYGYTF. The CDR3 coding sequence is TGTGCCAGCAGTGGGCAGGGGAACTATGGCTACACCTTC. V usage is TRBV2 and J usage is TRBJ1-2; tentative D call: TRBD1 (6 bases). Looked up from germline, CDR1 is SNHLY and CDR2 is FYNNEI. The V gene lost 4 bases and the J gene lost 2 bases, with 8 bases spanning the gap. CDR3 size: 13 residues.

CDR3: CASSSQVNTEAFF. The DNA of the CDR3 is TGCGCCAGCAGCTCCCAGGTGAACACTGAAGCTTTCTTT. This sequence joins TRBV5-1 and TRBJ1-1, with unresolved D. Germline CDR1 and CDR2: SGHRS and YFSETQ. The CDR3 loop spans 13 amino acids. With 3 bases removed from V and 0 bases from J, the gap between germline ends came to 6 bases. Full variable domain (remainder filled in from reference TRBV5-1 and TRBJ1-1): KAGVTQTPRYLIKTRGQQVTLSCSPISGHRSVSWYQQTPGQGLQFLFEYFSETQRNKGNFPGRFSGRQFSNSRSEMNVSTLELGDSALYLCASSSQVNTEAFFGQGTRLTVV.

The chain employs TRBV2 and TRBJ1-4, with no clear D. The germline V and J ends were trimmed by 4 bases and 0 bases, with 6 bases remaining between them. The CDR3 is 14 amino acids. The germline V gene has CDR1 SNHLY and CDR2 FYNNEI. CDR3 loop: CASSVDATNEKLFF. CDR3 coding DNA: TGTGCCAGCAGTGTAGATGCAACTAATGAAAAACTGTTTTTT.

The CDR3 DNA follows: TGTGCCAGTCGTAGCGGGAGTGGTAGCTACAATGAGCAGTTCTTC. This sequence encodes CASRSGSGSYNEQFF. V and J are TRBV19 and TRBJ2-1; TRBD2 agrees at 9 bases. This CDR3 contains 15 residues. CDR1 is LNHDA and CDR2 is SQIVND in the germline V gene (reference sequence). The V gene end was trimmed by 8 bases and the J gene end by 3 bases; junction bases not matched to a gene: 8.

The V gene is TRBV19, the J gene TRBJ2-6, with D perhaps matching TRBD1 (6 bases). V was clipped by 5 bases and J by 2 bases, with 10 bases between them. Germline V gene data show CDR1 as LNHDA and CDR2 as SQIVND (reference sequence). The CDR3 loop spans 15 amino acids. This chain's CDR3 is CASSLQGTGANVLTF. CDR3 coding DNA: TGTGCCAGTAGTTTACAGGGTACTGGGGCCAACGTCCTGACTTTC.

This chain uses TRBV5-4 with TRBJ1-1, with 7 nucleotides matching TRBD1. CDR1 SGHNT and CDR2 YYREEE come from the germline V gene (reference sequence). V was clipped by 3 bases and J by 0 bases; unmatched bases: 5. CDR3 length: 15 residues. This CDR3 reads CASSWMGQLNTEAFF. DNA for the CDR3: TGTGCCAGCAGCTGGATGGGACAGCTGAACACTGAAGCTTTCTTT.

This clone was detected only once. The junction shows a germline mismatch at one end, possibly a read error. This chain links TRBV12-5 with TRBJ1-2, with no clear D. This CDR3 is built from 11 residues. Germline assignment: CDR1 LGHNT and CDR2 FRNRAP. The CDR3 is CASGANYGYPF. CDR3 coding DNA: TGTGCTAGTGGGGCTAACTATGGCTACCCCTTC. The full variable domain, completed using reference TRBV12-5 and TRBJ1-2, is DARVTQTPRHKVTEMGQEVTMRCQPILGHNTVFWYRQTMMQGLELLAYFRNRAPLDDSGMPKDRFSAEMPDATLATLKIQPSEPRDSAVYFCASGANYGYPFGSGTRLTVV.

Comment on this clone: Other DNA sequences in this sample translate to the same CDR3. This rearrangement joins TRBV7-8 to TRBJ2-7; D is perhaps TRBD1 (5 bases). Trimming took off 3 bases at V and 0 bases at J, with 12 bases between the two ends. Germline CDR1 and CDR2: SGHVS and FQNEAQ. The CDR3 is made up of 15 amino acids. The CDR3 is CASSLVDRFSYEQYF. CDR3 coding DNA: TGTGCCAGCAGCTTGGTCGACAGATTCTCCTACGAGCAGTACTTC. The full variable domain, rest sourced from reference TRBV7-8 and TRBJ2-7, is GAGVSQSPRYKVAKRGQDVALRCDPISGHVSLFWYQQALGQGPEFLTYFQNEAQLDKSGLPSDRFFAERPEGSVSTLKIQRTQQEDSAVYLCASSLVDRFSYEQYFGPGTRLTVT.

The DNA of the CDR3 is TGCGCCAGCAGCTCAGGCCGATCCGTTGGGCAGTACTTC. It yields the protein CASSSGRSVGQYF. The V call is TRBV5-1, the J call TRBJ2-7, with D unclear. CDR1 is SGHRS and CDR2 is YFSETQ in the germline V gene. There are 13 residues in the CDR3. Trimming removed 3 bases at V and 9 bases at J, with 16 bases between.